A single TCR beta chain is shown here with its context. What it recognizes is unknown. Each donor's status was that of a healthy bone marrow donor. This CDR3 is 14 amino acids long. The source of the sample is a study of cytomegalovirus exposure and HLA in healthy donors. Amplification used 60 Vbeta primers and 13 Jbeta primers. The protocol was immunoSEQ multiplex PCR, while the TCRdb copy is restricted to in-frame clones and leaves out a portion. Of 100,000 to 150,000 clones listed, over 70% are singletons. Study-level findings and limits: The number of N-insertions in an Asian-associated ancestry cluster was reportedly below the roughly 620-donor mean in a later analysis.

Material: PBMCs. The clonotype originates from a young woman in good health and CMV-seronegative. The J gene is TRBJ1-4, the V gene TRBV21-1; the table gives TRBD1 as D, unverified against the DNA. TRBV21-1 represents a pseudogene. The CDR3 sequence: CASSYRGPGEKLFF. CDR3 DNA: TGTGCCAGCTCATACAGGGGGCCCGGAGAAAAACTGTTTTTT.